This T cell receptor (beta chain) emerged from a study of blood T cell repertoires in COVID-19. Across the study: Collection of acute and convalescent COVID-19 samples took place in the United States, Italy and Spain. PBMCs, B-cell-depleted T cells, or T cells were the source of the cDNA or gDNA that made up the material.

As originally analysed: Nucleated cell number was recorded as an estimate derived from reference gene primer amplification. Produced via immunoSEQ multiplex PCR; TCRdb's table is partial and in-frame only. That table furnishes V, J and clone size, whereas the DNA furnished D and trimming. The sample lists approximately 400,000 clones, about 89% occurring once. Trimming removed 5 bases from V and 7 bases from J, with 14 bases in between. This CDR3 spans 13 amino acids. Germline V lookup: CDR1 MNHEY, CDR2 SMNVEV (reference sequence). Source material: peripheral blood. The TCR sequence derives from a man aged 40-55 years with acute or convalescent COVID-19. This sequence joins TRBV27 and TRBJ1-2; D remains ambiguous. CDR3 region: CASSPSEGPGYTF. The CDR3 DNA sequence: TGTGCCAGCAGTCCGTCGGAGGGCCCTGGCTACACCTTC.